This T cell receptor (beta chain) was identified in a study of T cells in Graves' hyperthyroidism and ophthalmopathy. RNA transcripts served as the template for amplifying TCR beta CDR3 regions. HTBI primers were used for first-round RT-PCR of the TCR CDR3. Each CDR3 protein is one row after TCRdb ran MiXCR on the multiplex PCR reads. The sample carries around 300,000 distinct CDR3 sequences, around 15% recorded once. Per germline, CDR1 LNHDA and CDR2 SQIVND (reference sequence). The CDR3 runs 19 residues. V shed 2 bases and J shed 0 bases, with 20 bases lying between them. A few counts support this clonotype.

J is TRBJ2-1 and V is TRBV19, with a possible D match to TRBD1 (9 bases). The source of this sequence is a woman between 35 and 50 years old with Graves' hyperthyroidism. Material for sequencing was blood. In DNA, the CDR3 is TGTGCCAGTAGTATACGAGGCGGGACAGGGACTAGCTCCTACAATGAGCAGTTCTTC. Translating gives CASSIRGGTGTSSYNEQFF.